What follows is one TCR beta chain and its context. Around 100 million PBMCs were counted before genomic DNA extraction. The J segment lost 0 bases and the V segment lost 4 bases, leaving 17 bases of the junction unmatched. The CDR3 is 19 residues long. Germline CDR1 is SNHLY and CDR2 is FYNNEI. This sample was taken from a study of shared clonotypes between healthy human individuals. Deep was the level used in running the assay. Investigators spread the genomic DNA of each subset evenly over several immunoSEQ plates. Here immunoSEQ multiplex PCR was the method, and the copy in TCRdb shows in-frame clones only, minus some. The data show hundreds of thousands of clones, around 79% seen once.

The chain uses TRBV2 and TRBJ2-7; 8 bases agree with TRBD2. Sequencing was done on a sample of PBMCs. This sequence originates from a woman between 40 and 50 years old in good health. Some clones in this sample may be carry-over from other donors' samples. The CDR3 sequence: CASSGPLGLAFRSSYEQYF. In DNA, the CDR3 is TGTGCCAGCAGTGGTCCCCTCGGACTAGCCTTCCGAAGCTCCTACGAGCAGTACTTC. The complete variable domain, with remaining parts taken from reference TRBV2 and TRBJ2-7, reads EPEVTQTPSHQVTQMGQEVILRCVPISNHLYFYWYRQILGQKVEFLVSFYNNEISEKSEIFDDQFSVERPDGSNFTLKIRSTKLEDSAMYFCASSGPLGLAFRSSYEQYFGPGTRLTVT.